Listed below are T cell receptor beta chains from one sample, sequenced in a study of cytomegalovirus exposure and HLA in healthy donors. Generated by immunoSEQ multiplex PCR, the TCRdb table keeps only in-frame clones and is missing some. The table records roughly 200,000 clones, about 80% of them present only once. The sample consisted of PBMCs. Receptors were obtained from a woman younger than 45 in good health and CMV-seropositive. Both conserved end residues are part of each CDR3. A D gene is named only where the DNA matches it firmly. Rows may omit the clone size; those that give it use once, few, many or a size class.

j_gene	abundance	v_gene	d_gene	CDR3nt	CDR3aa
TRBJ1-4	-	TRBV5-1	TRBD1	TGCGCCAGCAGCTCCCGGGGACAGGGGTCTAATGAAAAACTGTTTTTT	CASSSRGQGSNEKLFF
TRBJ2-1	-	TRBV5-4	TRBD1	TGTGCCAGCAGCGGGGACAGCTTCTCCTACAATGAGCAGTTCTTC	CASSGDSFSYNEQFF
TRBJ2-1	-	TRBV28	TRBD2	TGTGCCAGCAGTGGACTAGCTGCCAATGAGCAGTTCTTC	CASSGLAANEQFF
TRBJ1-1	few	TRBV5-6	-	TGTGCCAGCAGCTTGGAGACTGCTGAAGCTTTCTTT	CASSLETAEAFF
TRBJ1-1	-	TRBV2	-	TGTGCCAGCAGTGGGCAGGGTGTAGCTTTCTTT	CASSGQGVAFF
TRBJ2-7	-	TRBV4-1	-	TGCGCCAGCAGCCGGACAGTTAGCTCCTACGAGCAGTACTTC	CASSRTVSSYEQYF
TRBJ2-5	-	TRBV6-5	-	TGTGCCACCCGGGGTGGAGGAGGGGAAGAGACCCAGTACTTC	CATRGGGGEETQYF
TRBJ2-7	-	TRBV27	TRBD1	TGTGCCAGCAGGTCCGGGACAGGGGTTGACGAGCAGTACTTC	CASRSGTGVDEQYF
TRBJ2-2	-	TRBV5-6	-	TGTGCCAGCAGCAGTACCGGGTCTTACACCGGGGAGCTGTTTTTT	CASSSTGSYTGELFF
TRBJ1-1	-	TRBV5-8	TRBD1	TGTGCCAGCAGCCTGACAGGGACATCCCCTGAAGCTTTCTTT	CASSLTGTSPEAFF
TRBJ2-7	-	TRBV4-1	TRBD2	TGCGCCAGCAGTCATATCGGGAGGACCTACGAGCAGTACTTC	CASSHIGRTYEQYF
TRBJ1-5	many	TRBV5-5	-	TGTGCCAGCAGCTCCTCCCCAGGGAGGAATCAGCCCCAGCATTTT	CASSSSPGRNQPQHF
TRBJ1-1	-	TRBV19	-	TGTGCCAGTAGTACAGGAGGGTTGAACACTGAAGCTTTCTTT	CASSTGGLNTEAFF
TRBJ1-3	-	TRBV30	-	TGTGCCTGGAGCGCATATGGCAAGACTGGAAACACCATATATTTT	CAWSAYGKTGNTIYF
TRBJ2-7	-	TRBV5-5	TRBD2	TGTGCCAGCAGCTTACTAGCGGAGACCTCCTACGAGCAGTACTTC	CASSLLAETSYEQYF